This T cell receptor (beta chain) originates from a study of T cells in localized non-small cell lung cancer. Assay used: immunoSEQ multiplex PCR; TCRdb lists only in-frame clones, some missing. The sample has some 140,000 clones; roughly 90% are singletons. Whole-study results and caveats: Uninvolved adjacent lung had more T cell clonality than any other tissue, topping tumor. Adjacent lung exhibited a median of about 57 among the 100 most abundant tumor clones. Because researchers sequenced only one region of the tumor, heterogeneity is still possible. A denser population of T cells in blood accompanied longer overall survival.

Note on this clone: Its antigen is not identified.

Germline CDR1 and CDR2: GTSNPN and SVGIG (reference sequence). The CDR3 consists of 12 residues. Trimming removed 5 bases from V and 0 bases from J, with 7 bases in between. The chain links TRBV30 to TRBJ1-1, with unresolved D. The sequence was collected from a female donor over 55 with stage I lung adenocarcinoma. This specimen consisted of peripheral blood, obtained before any cancer treatment. CDR3 bases: TGTGCCTGGGGAGATTTGAACACTGAAGCTTTCTTT. Its translation: CAWGDLNTEAFF.